The 30 T cell receptor beta chains listed next were all sequenced from one sample in a study of T cell responses to AZD1222 COVID-19 vaccine. Repertoires were generated with immunoSEQ multiplex PCR, while TCRdb's copy carries only in-frame clones and drops some. The table lists some 150,000 clones, approximately 88% of them singletons. Sequencing used peripheral blood, obtained on day 0 of AZD1222 vaccination. These receptors all stem from an adult in good health.

The chain combines TRBV19 with TRBJ1-2; no clear D. The germline V gene encodes CDR1 LNHDA and CDR2 SQIVND (reference sequence). V lost 7 bases and J 4 bases, leaving 13 bases between the germline ends. This CDR3 is built from 13 residues. The CDR3 protein is CASTPDWSYGYTF. CDR3 bases: TGTGCCAGTACCCCAGACTGGAGCTATGGCTACACCTTC.

This chain uses TRBV11-3 with TRBJ2-2; 7 bases match TRBD2. CDR1 is SGHNT and CDR2 is YENEEA in the germline V gene. J gave up 7 bases and V 4 bases, and 6 bases lay outside the gene matches. The CDR3 has 14 amino acids. CDR3 DNA sequence: TGTGCCAGCAGCTCAAAAAGGACTAGCGGGGAGCTGTTTTTT. Translated: CASSSKRTSGELFF.

The chain carries TRBV7-2 and TRBJ2-7; TRBD2 agrees at 8 bases. The CDR3 runs 15 residues. V trimming: 1 base; J trimming: 4 bases; junction bases outside the gene matches: 6. Germline values: CDR1 SGHTA, CDR2 FQGNSA. The CDR3 spells CASSLDGGGHYEQYF. CDR3 DNA: TGTGCCAGCAGCTTAGATGGCGGGGGGCATTACGAGCAGTACTTC.

The V call is TRBV7-2, the J call TRBJ1-2; 8 bases agree with TRBD1. The CDR3 is made up of 15 amino acids. Trimming cost V 1 base and J 5 bases; bases outside gene matches: 6. The V gene's germline CDR1 is SGHTA and CDR2 FQGNSA. CDR3 sequence: CASSLGQGASYGYTF. The CDR3 DNA reads as TGTGCCAGCAGCTTAGGGCAGGGGGCTTCTTATGGCTACACCTTC.

This clone has just one count. J is TRBJ1-5 and V is TRBV5-8; TRBD1 aligns across 7 bases. The CDR3 totals 15 residues. Germline CDR1 and CDR2: SGHTS and YDEGEE. V lost 5 bases and J lost 4; bases outside the gene matches: 9. CDR3 in DNA: TGTGCCAGCAGTCCCCTCAGGGGGTCAAATCAGCCCCAGCATTTT. Translating it yields CASSPLRGSNQPQHF.

The chain combines TRBV7-2 with TRBJ1-1; 7 bases are a match to TRBD1. Germline values: CDR1 SGHTA, CDR2 FQGNSA. This CDR3 has 16 amino acids. The junction had 9 bases not matched to a gene; V was cut back by 2 bases and J by 3 bases. CDR3 sequence: CASSLIPRQGYTEAFF. The CDR3 bases are TGTGCCAGCAGCTTAATTCCCAGACAGGGATACACTGAAGCTTTCTTT.

V gene TRBV7-2 combines with J gene TRBJ2-7, with D maybe TRBD1 (6 bases). The V and J ends lost 8 bases and 2 bases respectively, with 16 bases between them. The CDR3 has 14 amino acids. CDR1 is SGHTA and CDR2 is FQGNSA in the germline V gene. This chain's CDR3 is CASGPGHGPYEQYF. CDR3 DNA sequence: TGTGCCAGCGGCCCGGGACATGGGCCCTACGAGCAGTACTTC.

V is TRBV6-5 and J is TRBJ2-2; 9 bases line up with TRBD1. This CDR3 contains 15 residues. Losses at the gene ends were 9 bases for V and 4 bases for J; bases not matched to a gene: 9. CDR1 is MNHEY, CDR2 SVGAGI, per germline. The CDR3 nucleotides are TGTGCCAGTCACACAGGGGGCGCGGGCACCGGGGAGCTGTTTTTT. This translates into CASHTGGAGTGELFF.

The chain carries TRBV5-6 and TRBJ1-2, with 7 nucleotides matching TRBD1. With V trimmed by 4 bases and J by 8 bases, 5 bases remained unmatched. The germline CDR1 and CDR2 sequences are SGHDT and YYEEEE. The CDR3 has 12 amino acids. Here the CDR3 reads CASSPGTVGYTF. The CDR3, as DNA: TGTGCCAGCAGCCCCGGGACAGTCGGCTACACCTTC.

The V gene is TRBV28, the J gene TRBJ2-7, with 12 nucleotides matching TRBD1. The germline gives CDR1 MDHEN, CDR2 SYDVKM. The CDR3 runs 15 residues. Germline trimming cut 5 bases from V and 5 bases from J; bases unmatched to any gene: 7. The CDR3 region has the DNA TGTGCCAGCAGTCCCGGGGACAGGGGGCTGGACGAGCAGTACTTC. Translating it yields CASSPGDRGLDEQYF.

The rearrangement uses TRBV6-5 and TRBJ2-2; D gene uncertain. From germline, CDR1 is MNHEY and CDR2 SVGAGI. The CDR3 contains 14 residues. V lost 8 bases and J lost 1, with 11 bases in between. CDR3: CASALDLNTGELFF. For the CDR3, the DNA is TGTGCCAGCGCCCTAGACCTGAACACCGGGGAGCTGTTTTTT.

The J gene is TRBJ2-1, the V gene TRBV24-1; no clear D gene. This CDR3 comprises 16 residues. The germline V and J ends were trimmed by 3 bases and 8 bases, with 19 bases remaining between them. Germline CDR1 KGHDR, CDR2 SFDVKD. Here the CDR3 DNA reads TGTGCCACCAGTGATAGGCGTGGCTCCCGAGGTCATGAGCAGTTCTTC. Protein sequence: CATSDRRGSRGHEQFF.

The CDR3 region has the DNA TGTGCCAGCAGTTACCAGACACAGGGGAAACTGTTTTTT. Its protein product is CASSYQTQGKLFF. The rearrangement uses TRBV6-5 and TRBJ1-4, with 7 bases identical to TRBD1. After removal of 2 bases from V and 11 bases from J, the junction contained 5 bases not matched to a gene. This CDR3 is 13 amino acids long. CDR1 MNHEY and CDR2 SVGAGI come from the germline V gene.

The chain is built from TRBV5-1 and TRBJ2-1; the D gene is possibly TRBD2 (5 bases). The ends were cut back, 7 bases at V and 3 bases at J, with 17 bases in the middle. The CDR3 spans 15 residues. Germline values: CDR1 SGHRS, CDR2 YFSETQ. The CDR3 here is CASGPRAIDYNEQFF. CDR3 bases: TGCGCCAGCGGGCCGAGGGCAATAGACTACAATGAGCAGTTCTTC.

The chain couples TRBV19 to TRBJ1-3; D gene ambiguous. CDR3 length: 16 amino acids. The germline V gene has CDR1 LNHDA and CDR2 SQIVND (reference sequence). The ends were cut back, 3 bases at V and 0 bases at J, with 12 bases in the middle. For the CDR3, the DNA is TGTGCCAGTAGTATCGGCAGGTTCTACTCTGGAAACACCATATATTTT. Its protein is CASSIGRFYSGNTIYF.

The chain couples TRBV19 to TRBJ1-4; D is unresolved. Germline V CDR1 and CDR2: LNHDA, SQIVND (reference sequence). The CDR3 sequence is 14 residues long. Between the trimmed V and J ends, which lost 2 bases and 5 bases, there was a span of 9 bases. The chain's CDR3 is CASSIQTLNEKLFF. In DNA, the CDR3 is TGTGCCAGTAGTATACAGACCCTAAATGAAAAACTGTTTTTT.

The chain links TRBV11-3 to TRBJ2-7; a weak D match, TRBD2 (7 bases). The CDR3 is made up of 15 amino acids. Trimming stripped 4 bases from V and 2 bases from J, with 15 bases between. Germline CDR1 and CDR2: SGHNT and YENEEA. DNA for the CDR3: TGTGCCAGCAGCTGGTCGGGGGGCCGGACCTACGAGCAGTACTTC. This codes for CASSWSGGRTYEQYF.

This sequence joins TRBV4-2 and TRBJ1-4; D uncertain. V was clipped by 4 bases and J by 4 bases, with 7 bases between them. CDR3 length equals 13 residues. Germline-derived CDR1 and CDR2 are LGHNA and YNFKEQ. The CDR3 coding sequence is TGTGCCAGCAGCCTATCCGATAATGAAAAACTGTTTTTT. Protein: CASSLSDNEKLFF.

This rearrangement joins TRBV5-6 to TRBJ2-7; D not certain. Trimming stripped 4 bases from V and 1 base from J, with 12 bases between. This CDR3 contains 14 residues. In germline, CDR1 is SGHDT, CDR2 YYEEEE. The CDR3 bases are TGTGCCAGCAGCCCTACTGGGGTTTCCTACGAGCAGTACTTC. Translation: CASSPTGVSYEQYF.

V gene TRBV6-4 combines with J gene TRBJ1-2; 7 positions match TRBD1. The CDR3 runs 14 residues. Trimming at V came to 6 bases and at J to 2 bases, leaving 6 bases not matched to a gene. CDR1 is MRHNA and CDR2 is SNTAGT in the germline V gene. The CDR3 coding sequence is TGTGCCAGCAGCACAGGGGACGGGAACTATGGCTACACCTTC. Encoded protein: CASSTGDGNYGYTF.

DNA for the CDR3: TGTGCCAGCAGCCGGGGACAGGGTGGTACAGATACGCAGTATTTT. It yields the protein CASSRGQGGTDTQYF. The chain recombines TRBV28 with TRBJ2-3; 9 bases agree with TRBD1. Germline V gene sequence: CDR1 MDHEN, CDR2 SYDVKM. The junction had 7 bases not matched to a gene; V was cut back by 6 bases and J by 3 bases. The CDR3 covers 15 residues.

The chain has TRBV3-1 (or the pseudogene TRBV3-2) and TRBJ1-5; possible D gene TRBD1, 5 bases. CDR1 and CDR2 (germline): LGHDT, YNNKEL (reference sequence). This CDR3 contains 14 residues. V lost 5 bases, J lost 4 bases, and 12 bases lay in between. CDR3 residues: CASSSRGPNQPQHF. For the CDR3, the DNA is TGTGCCAGCAGCTCTCGGGGCCCTAATCAGCCCCAGCATTTT.

The rearrangement links TRBV27 to TRBJ2-1; D unclear. This CDR3 comprises 12 residues. V was shortened by 5 bases and J by 2 bases, with 4 bases between the two germline ends. CDR1 is MNHEY, CDR2 SMNVEV, per germline (reference sequence). CDR3 sequence (DNA): TGTGCCAGCAGTCGGACCTACAATGAGCAGTTCTTC. Translation: CASSRTYNEQFF.

The rearrangement joins TRBV19 to TRBJ1-4; 8 bases match TRBD1. CDR3 size: 13 residues. The germline V gene encodes CDR1 LNHDA and CDR2 SQIVND (reference sequence). The V gene end was trimmed by 8 bases and the J gene end by 3 bases; junction bases not matched to a gene: 2. The CDR3 coding sequence is TGTGCCAGTTCACAGGGGGCTAATGAAAAACTGTTTTTT. It yields the protein CASSQGANEKLFF.

The gene calls are TRBV24-1 and TRBJ2-5, with 10 bases lining up with TRBD2. This CDR3 comprises 14 residues. V trimming: 5 bases; J trimming: 3 bases; junction bases outside the gene matches: 2. CDR1 KGHDR and CDR2 SFDVKD come from the germline V gene. The CDR3 DNA follows: TGTGCCACCAGTGCAGCGGGGGGGGAAGAGACCCAGTACTTC. Residues: CATSAAGGEETQYF.

V and J are TRBV5-6 and TRBJ1-6; the match to TRBD1 covers 10 bases. The CDR3 loop spans 14 amino acids. The germline V gene encodes CDR1 SGHDT and CDR2 YYEEEE. The J segment lost 10 bases and the V segment lost 4 bases, leaving 5 bases of the junction unmatched. The CDR3 bases are TGTGCCAGCAGCGGGACAGGGGAGGAGTCACCCCTCCACTTT. This sequence encodes CASSGTGEESPLHF.

The rearrangement uses TRBV21-1 and TRBJ2-7; TRBD1 is taken as the D call from the table, unchecked against the DNA. TRBV21-1 represents a pseudogene. The CDR3 covers 17 residues. The CDR3 bases are TGTGCCAGCAGCTATAGGGGATCATCCCCAGATTACTACGAGCAGTACTTC. Translated: CASSYRGSSPDYYEQYF.

The CDR3 reads CASSPTGTGVFNEQFF. The CDR3 DNA reads TGCGCCAGCAGCCCGACCGGGACAGGGGTCTTCAATGAGCAGTTCTTC. The rearrangement links TRBV4-1 to TRBJ2-1; 10 bases are a match to TRBD1. Per germline, CDR1 MGHRA and CDR2 YSYEKL. Germline trimming cut 4 bases from V and 6 bases from J; bases unmatched to any gene: 9. The CDR3 is 16 residues long.

The chain combines TRBV7-2 with TRBJ2-2; TRBD2 is a possible D gene (5 bases). CDR1 and CDR2 (germline): SGHTA, FQGNSA. The germline V and J ends were trimmed by 2 bases and 5 bases, with 12 bases remaining between them. This CDR3 is built from 15 residues. As DNA, the CDR3 is TGTGCCAGCAGCTTAAGTACGGGGAGAACCGGGGAGCTGTTTTTT. It is translated as CASSLSTGRTGELFF.

J is TRBJ1-2 and V is TRBV19; D unresolved. The CDR3 is 13 residues long. The germline V gene has CDR1 LNHDA and CDR2 SQIVND (reference sequence). V was shortened by 1 base and J by 0 bases, with 3 bases between the two germline ends. CDR3 sequence reads: CASSIAANYGYTF. In DNA, the CDR3 is TGTGCCAGTAGTATAGCAGCTAACTATGGCTACACCTTC.